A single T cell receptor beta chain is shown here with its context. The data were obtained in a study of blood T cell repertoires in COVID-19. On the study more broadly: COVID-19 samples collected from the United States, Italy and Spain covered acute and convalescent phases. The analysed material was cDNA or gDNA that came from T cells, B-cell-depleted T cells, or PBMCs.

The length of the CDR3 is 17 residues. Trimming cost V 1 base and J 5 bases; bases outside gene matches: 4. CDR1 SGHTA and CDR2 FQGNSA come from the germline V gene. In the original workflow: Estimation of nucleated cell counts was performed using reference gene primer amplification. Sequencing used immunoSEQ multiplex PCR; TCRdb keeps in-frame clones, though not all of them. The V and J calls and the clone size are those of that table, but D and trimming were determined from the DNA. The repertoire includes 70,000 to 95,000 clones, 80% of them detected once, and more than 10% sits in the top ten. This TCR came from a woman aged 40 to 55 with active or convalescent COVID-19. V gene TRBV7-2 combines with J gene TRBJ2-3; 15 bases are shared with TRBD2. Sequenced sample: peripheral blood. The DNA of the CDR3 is TGTGCCAGCAGCTTAGTGGGGACTAGCGGGGGGTTAGATACGCAGTATTTT. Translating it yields CASSLVGTSGGLDTQYF.